This record concerns one TCR beta chain sequence. What it binds is unknown. From germline, CDR1 is SGHNT and CDR2 YYREEE (reference sequence). This CDR3 comprises 16 residues. The J segment lost 7 bases and the V segment lost 1 base, leaving 7 bases of the junction unmatched. Data came from immunoSEQ multiplex PCR; TCRdb stores just in-frame clones and leaves some out. The sample comprises about 48,000 clones, about 88% of which are singletons, and roughly a tenth rests with the top ten. These data belong to a study of OX40 agonist ivuxolimab in advanced cancers. Study-level points and caveats: At 0.1 to 3.0 mg/kg, CD4+ and CD8+ blood T cells expanded clonally by week 6.

The chain uses TRBV5-4 and TRBJ2-2; the match to TRBD2 covers 10 bases. The source is an adult with an advanced solid tumor such as melanoma, head and neck, liver or kidney cancer. The specimen comprised CD4+ or CD8+ T cells sorted from blood, sampled in a trial of the OX40 agonist ivuxolimab. Here the CDR3 DNA reads TGTGCCAGCAGCTTGAGTAGCGGGAGGATCGGCGGGGAGCTGTTTTTT. Protein product: CASSLSSGRIGGELFF.